A single sample gave rise to the 9 T cell receptor beta chains below, sequenced in a study of T cells in Graves' hyperthyroidism and ophthalmopathy. Regions amplified from RNA transcripts were the TCR beta CDR3 regions. RT-PCR in the first round (using the HTBI primer set) targeted the TCR CDR3. TCRdb reprocessed the multiplex PCR reads via MiXCR and lists one record per CDR3 protein. The sample records under 700,000 distinct CDR3 sequences, about 43% being singletons. The sequenced material came from peripheral blood or thyroid tissue (not recorded which). These receptor sequences come from a woman in her late teens or twenties with Graves' hyperthyroidism.

This clonotype was observed a handful of times. The CDR3 nucleotides read TGTGCCAGCAGCGTAGCGTCGGGATTCGAGGCCGAGCAGTACTTC. It specifies CASSVASGFEAEQYF. This sequence joins TRBV9 and TRBJ2-7, with D perhaps TRBD2 (5 bases). With 0 bases removed from V and 6 bases from J, the gap between germline ends came to 16 bases. Germline CDR1 SGDLS, CDR2 YYNGEE. CDR3 length: 15 amino acids.

The chain links TRBV20-1 to TRBJ2-7; 10 nucleotides agree with TRBD2. This CDR3 has 14 amino acids. CDR1 is DFQATT and CDR2 is SNEGSKA in the germline V gene (reference sequence). V gave up 1 base and J gave up 2 bases; unmatched junction bases: 2. In nucleotides, the CDR3 is TGCAGTGCTAGAGGGACTAGCGGAACCTACGAGCAGTACTTC. This gives the protein CSARGTSGTYEQYF.

CDR3: CASSQGQPPETQYF. CDR3 DNA sequence: TGTGCCAGCAGTCAAGGACAGCCCCCGGAGACCCAGTACTTC. V usage is TRBV7-9 and J usage is TRBJ2-5, with D possibly TRBD1 on 6 matching bases. V shed 6 bases and J shed 5 bases, with 16 bases lying between them. This CDR3 comprises 14 residues. CDR1 is SEHNR and CDR2 is FQNEAQ in the germline V gene (reference sequence).

This clonotype was seen a handful of times. The V and J genes are TRBV20-1 and TRBJ1-6, with D perhaps TRBD1 (5 bases). The V end was cut by 3 bases, the J end by 2 bases, with 14 bases between. Looked up from germline, CDR1 is DFQATT and CDR2 is SNEGSKA (reference sequence). This CDR3 region has 16 residues. The CDR3 sequence: CSARPGTATYNSPLHF. CDR3 nucleotide sequence: TGCAGTGCTAGGCCGGGGACGGCCACCTATAATTCACCCCTCCACTTT.

This chain connects TRBV10-2 to TRBJ2-7; perhaps TRBD1 as D (6 bases). Deletions cut 0 bases from V and 4 bases from J, with 13 bases between. Germline lookup yields CDR1 WSHSY and CDR2 SAAADI. The CDR3 runs to 15 residues. CDR3 in amino acids: CASSESKGHIYEQYF. The CDR3 region has the DNA TGCGCCAGCAGTGAGTCTAAGGGACATATTTACGAGCAGTACTTC.

The chain recombines TRBV24-1 with TRBJ2-5; TRBD2 is a possible D gene (5 bases). The V gene's germline CDR1 is KGHDR and CDR2 SFDVKD. V gave up 4 bases and J gave up 9 bases, with 17 bases separating them. This CDR3 is built from 14 residues. The CDR3 nucleotides are TGTGCCACCAGTGACCCAGATAGCGATCAGCCCCAGTACTTC. Amino acids: CATSDPDSDQPQYF.

The sample holds a few counts of this clonotype. CDR3 in amino acids: CASSLAYREGGGYTF. Here the CDR3 DNA reads TGCGCCAGCAGCCTCGCGTACAGGGAAGGTGGTGGCTACACCTTC. V usage is TRBV4-1 and J usage is TRBJ1-2, with D perhaps matching TRBD1 (6 bases). The CDR3 length is 15 residues. Germline CDR1 and CDR2: MGHRA and YSYEKL. V lost 4 bases, J lost 7 bases, and 19 bases lay in between.

This clonotype was seen a few times. A read error may produce the germline difference seen at one junction end. This chain uses TRBV7-3 with TRBJ1-2; 9 bases are a match to TRBD1. Germline values: CDR1 SGHTA, CDR2 FQGTGA. The CDR3 covers 13 residues. CDR3 coding DNA: TGTGCCAGCAGCCTAGGGACAGGGTATGGCCACACCTTC. Amino acid sequence: CASSLGTGYGHTF.

This chain connects TRBV29-1 to TRBJ2-7; TRBD1 matches 8 bases. V was clipped by 3 bases and J by 1 base; unmatched bases: 2. The CDR3 runs to 13 residues. CDR1 SQVTM and CDR2 ANQGSEA come from the germline V gene. The DNA of the CDR3 is TGCAGCGTTGATGGACAGGGTTCCTACGAGCAGTACTTC. Amino acids: CSVDGQGSYEQYF.